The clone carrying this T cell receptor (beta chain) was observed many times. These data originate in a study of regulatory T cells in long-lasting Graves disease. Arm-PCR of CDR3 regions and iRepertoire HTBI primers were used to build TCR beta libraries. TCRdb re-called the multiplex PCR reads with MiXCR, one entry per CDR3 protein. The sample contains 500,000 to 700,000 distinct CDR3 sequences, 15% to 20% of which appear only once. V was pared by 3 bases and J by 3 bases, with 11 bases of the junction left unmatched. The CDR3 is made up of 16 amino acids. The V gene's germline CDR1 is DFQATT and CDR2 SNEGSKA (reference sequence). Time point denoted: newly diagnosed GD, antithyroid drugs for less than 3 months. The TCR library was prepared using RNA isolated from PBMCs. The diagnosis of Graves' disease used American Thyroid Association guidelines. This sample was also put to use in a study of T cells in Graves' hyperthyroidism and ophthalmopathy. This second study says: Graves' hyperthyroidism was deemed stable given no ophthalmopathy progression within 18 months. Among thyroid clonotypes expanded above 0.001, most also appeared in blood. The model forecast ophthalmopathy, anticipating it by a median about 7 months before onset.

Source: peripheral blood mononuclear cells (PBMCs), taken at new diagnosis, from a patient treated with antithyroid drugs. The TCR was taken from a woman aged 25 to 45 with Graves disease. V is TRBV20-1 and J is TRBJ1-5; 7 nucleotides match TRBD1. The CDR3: CSASSVFGTVNQPQHF. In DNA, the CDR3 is TGCAGTGCTAGTTCTGTTTTTGGGACAGTCAATCAGCCCCAGCATTTT.